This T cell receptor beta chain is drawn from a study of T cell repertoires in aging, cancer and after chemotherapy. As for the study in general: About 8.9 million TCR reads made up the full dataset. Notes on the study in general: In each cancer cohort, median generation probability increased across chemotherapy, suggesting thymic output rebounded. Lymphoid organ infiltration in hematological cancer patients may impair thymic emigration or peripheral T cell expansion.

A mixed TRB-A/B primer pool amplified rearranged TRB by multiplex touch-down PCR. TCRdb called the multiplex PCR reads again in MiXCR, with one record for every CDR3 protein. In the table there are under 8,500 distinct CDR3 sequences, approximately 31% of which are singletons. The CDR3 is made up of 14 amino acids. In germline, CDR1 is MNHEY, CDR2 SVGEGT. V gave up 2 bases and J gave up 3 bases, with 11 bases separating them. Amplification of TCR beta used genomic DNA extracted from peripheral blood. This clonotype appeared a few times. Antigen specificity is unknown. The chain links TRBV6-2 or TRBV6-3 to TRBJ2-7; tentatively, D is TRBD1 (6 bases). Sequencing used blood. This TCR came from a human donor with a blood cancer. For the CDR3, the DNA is TGTGCCAGCAGTTACCCACAGGGCCTCTACGAGCAGTACTTC. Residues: CASSYPQGLYEQYF.